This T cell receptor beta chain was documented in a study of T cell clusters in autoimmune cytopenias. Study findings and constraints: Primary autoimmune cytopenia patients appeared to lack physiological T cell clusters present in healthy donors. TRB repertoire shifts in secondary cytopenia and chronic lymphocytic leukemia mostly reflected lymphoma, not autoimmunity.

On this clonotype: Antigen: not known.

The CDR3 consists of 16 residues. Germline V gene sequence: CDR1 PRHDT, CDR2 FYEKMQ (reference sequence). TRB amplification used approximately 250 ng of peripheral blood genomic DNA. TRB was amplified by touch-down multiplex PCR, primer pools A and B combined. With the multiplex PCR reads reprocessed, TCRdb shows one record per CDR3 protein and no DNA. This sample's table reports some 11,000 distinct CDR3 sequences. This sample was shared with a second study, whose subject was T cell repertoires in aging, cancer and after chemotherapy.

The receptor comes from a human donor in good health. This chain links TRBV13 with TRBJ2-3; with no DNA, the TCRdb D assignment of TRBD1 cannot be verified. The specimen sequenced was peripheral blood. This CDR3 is CASSLAGVLSTDTQYF.